Listed below are T cell receptor beta chains from one sample, sequenced in a study of blood T cell repertoires in COVID-19. Some clones are missing from TCRdb's copy, which holds only in-frame ones; the method was immunoSEQ multiplex PCR. The sample includes about 200,000 clones, 85% seen only once; the top ten take about 0.91%. Sequenced input: peripheral blood. The receptors shown here come from a man in his sixties with COVID-19, enrolled during active disease. CDR3s include the opening cysteine and the closing phenylalanine or tryptophan. The D gene is left open where the match is weak. Expanded clones get a size class; other rows say once, few or many, or leave the size out.

clone size: -; J gene: TRBJ1-2; D gene: TRBD1; V gene: TRBV12-3/TRBV12-4; CDR3 protein: CASSRDSGYTF; CDR3 DNA: TGTGCCAGCAGCAGGGACAGCGGCTACACCTTC
clone size: -; J gene: TRBJ2-1; D gene: -; V gene: TRBV11-2; CDR3 protein: CASSLGEVGEQFF; CDR3 DNA: TGTGCCAGCAGCTTAGGAGAGGTCGGTGAGCAGTTCTTC
clone size: -; J gene: TRBJ1-6; D gene: -; V gene: TRBV14; CDR3 protein: CASSQERGGSPLHF; CDR3 DNA: TGTGCCAGCAGCCAAGAGCGGGGGGGTTCACCCCTCCACTTT
clone size: -; J gene: TRBJ2-3; D gene: TRBD2; V gene: TRBV5-1; CDR3 protein: CASSYASGRTDTQYF; CDR3 DNA: TGCGCCAGCAGCTACGCTAGCGGGAGAACAGATACGCAGTATTTT
clone size: -; J gene: TRBJ1-3; D gene: TRBD1; V gene: TRBV5-6; CDR3 protein: CASSFRQGGNTIYF; CDR3 DNA: TGTGCCAGCAGCTTTCGACAGGGGGGAAACACCATATATTTT
clone size: -; J gene: TRBJ2-2; D gene: -; V gene: TRBV19; CDR3 protein: CASIGSRAGELFF; CDR3 DNA: TGTGCCAGTATAGGATCGAGGGCCGGGGAGCTGTTTTTT
clone size: -; J gene: TRBJ1-2; D gene: TRBD1; V gene: TRBV11-2; CDR3 protein: CASSLVAGGDNYGYTF; CDR3 DNA: TGTGCCAGCAGCTTAGTCGCAGGGGGCGACAACTATGGCTACACCTTC
clone size: -; J gene: TRBJ2-7; D gene: -; V gene: TRBV6-5; CDR3 protein: CASSSATEAYEQYF; CDR3 DNA: TGTGCCAGCAGTTCCGCGACGGAGGCCTACGAGCAGTACTTC
clone size: -; J gene: TRBJ2-2; D gene: -; V gene: TRBV7-2; CDR3 protein: CASSSQIATGELFF; CDR3 DNA: TGTGCCAGCAGCTCACAAATCGCCACCGGGGAGCTGTTTTTT
clone size: -; J gene: TRBJ1-2; D gene: -; V gene: TRBV4-1; CDR3 protein: CASSLTEEAGYGYTF; CDR3 DNA: TGCGCCAGCAGCCTAACTGAGGAGGCTGGGTATGGCTACACCTTC
clone size: -; J gene: TRBJ1-1; D gene: TRBD1; V gene: TRBV5-1; CDR3 protein: CASSSRTGLVTEAFF; CDR3 DNA: TGCGCCAGCAGCTCGCGGACAGGGTTAGTAACTGAAGCTTTCTTT
clone size: once; J gene: TRBJ1-2; D gene: TRBD1; V gene: TRBV10-3; CDR3 protein: CAITKTGVEGYTF; CDR3 DNA: TGTGCCATCACCAAGACAGGGGTGGAGGGCTACACCTTC
clone size: -; J gene: TRBJ2-1; D gene: TRBD1; V gene: TRBV3-1/TRBV3-2; CDR3 protein: CASSQDLGTGRFF; CDR3 DNA: TGTGCCAGCAGCCAAGATTTAGGGACAGGGAGGTTCTTC
clone size: -; J gene: TRBJ1-5; D gene: -; V gene: TRBV28; CDR3 protein: CASSFQGWQPQHF; CDR3 DNA: TGTGCCAGCAGTTTCCAGGGGTGGCAGCCCCAGCATTTT
clone size: -; J gene: TRBJ1-5; D gene: -; V gene: TRBV19; CDR3 protein: CASSEVARSNQPQHF; CDR3 DNA: TGTGCCAGTAGCGAGGTGGCGAGAAGCAATCAGCCCCAGCATTTT
clone size: -; J gene: TRBJ2-1; D gene: TRBD1; V gene: TRBV7-6; CDR3 protein: CASSSLGQVQSSYNEQFF; CDR3 DNA: TGTGCCAGCAGCTCTCTAGGACAGGTCCAAAGCTCCTACAATGAGCAGTTCTTC
clone size: -; J gene: TRBJ2-7; D gene: TRBD1; V gene: TRBV10-3; CDR3 protein: CAIREDRDGEQYF; CDR3 DNA: TGTGCCATCAGAGAAGACAGGGATGGCGAGCAGTACTTC
clone size: -; J gene: TRBJ1-1; D gene: -; V gene: TRBV28; CDR3 protein: CASSMSPGFVGKAFF; CDR3 DNA: TGTGCCAGCAGCATGTCGCCAGGGTTCGTAGGTAAAGCTTTCTTT
clone size: few; J gene: TRBJ2-5; D gene: -; V gene: TRBV2; CDR3 protein: CASSRGEETQYF; CDR3 DNA: TGTGCCAGCAGCAGGGGGGAAGAGACCCAGTACTTC
clone size: -; J gene: TRBJ1-1; D gene: -; V gene: TRBV7-2; CDR3 protein: CASSLLPGETEAFF; CDR3 DNA: TGTGCCAGCAGTCTCCTCCCAGGGGAGACTGAAGCTTTCTTT
clone size: -; J gene: TRBJ2-7; D gene: -; V gene: TRBV30; CDR3 protein: CAWSRGGGSYEQYF; CDR3 DNA: TGTGCCTGGAGTCGAGGGGGAGGGTCCTACGAGCAGTACTTC
clone size: -; J gene: TRBJ2-1; D gene: TRBD1; V gene: TRBV28; CDR3 protein: CASSLGQELIIVQFF; CDR3 DNA: TGTGCCAGCAGCCTGGGACAGGAGCTCATAATAGTGCAGTTCTTC
clone size: few; J gene: TRBJ2-3; D gene: -; V gene: TRBV7-9; CDR3 protein: CASSQLRLGTDTQYF; CDR3 DNA: TGTGCCAGCAGCCAACTCCGCCTCGGCACAGATACGCAGTATTTT
clone size: -; J gene: TRBJ1-2; D gene: -; V gene: TRBV12-3/TRBV12-4; CDR3 protein: CASSQVVVYGYTF; CDR3 DNA: TGTGCCAGCAGTCAGGTCGTCGTCTATGGCTACACCTTC
clone size: -; J gene: TRBJ2-2; D gene: -; V gene: TRBV3-1/TRBV3-2; CDR3 protein: CASSQVLPDGELFF; CDR3 DNA: TGTGCCAGCAGCCAAGTTCTCCCAGACGGGGAGCTGTTTTTT
clone size: -; J gene: TRBJ1-2; D gene: TRBD1; V gene: TRBV10-3; CDR3 protein: CAISEGQGLNYGYTF; CDR3 DNA: TGTGCCATCAGTGAGGGACAGGGCCTTAACTATGGCTACACCTTC
clone size: -; J gene: TRBJ2-1; D gene: TRBD2; V gene: TRBV9; CDR3 protein: CASSVGGTSRVYNEQFF; CDR3 DNA: TGTGCCAGCAGCGTAGGGGGGACTAGCCGCGTATACAATGAGCAGTTCTTC
clone size: -; J gene: TRBJ2-3; D gene: -; V gene: TRBV5-3; CDR3 protein: CARSWAGTANTDTQYF; CDR3 DNA: TGTGCCAGAAGCTGGGCGGGGACAGCGAACACAGATACGCAGTATTTT
clone size: -; J gene: TRBJ2-1; D gene: -; V gene: TRBV5-1; CDR3 protein: CASSSSSGALQQFF; CDR3 DNA: TGCGCCAGCAGCTCGTCCTCAGGGGCGCTTCAGCAGTTCTTC
clone size: -; J gene: TRBJ2-1; D gene: -; V gene: TRBV9; CDR3 protein: CASSVGIENSYNEQFF; CDR3 DNA: TGTGCCAGCAGCGTAGGAATCGAGAACTCCTACAATGAGCAGTTCTTC
clone size: -; J gene: TRBJ2-7; D gene: TRBD2; V gene: TRBV10-3; CDR3 protein: CAISLIAGEPSYEQYF; CDR3 DNA: TGTGCCATCAGCCTAATAGCGGGAGAGCCCTCCTACGAGCAGTACTTC
clone size: -; J gene: TRBJ1-1; D gene: -; V gene: TRBV5-1; CDR3 protein: CASSFTQAMNTEAFF; CDR3 DNA: TGCGCCAGCAGCTTTACCCAAGCCATGAACACTGAAGCTTTCTTT
clone size: -; J gene: TRBJ2-4; D gene: -; V gene: TRBV5-6; CDR3 protein: CASSRDSAKNIQYF; CDR3 DNA: TGTGCCAGCAGCAGGGACTCCGCCAAAAACATTCAGTACTTC
clone size: -; J gene: TRBJ1-3; D gene: -; V gene: TRBV12-3/TRBV12-4; CDR3 protein: CASSSRTGNTIYF; CDR3 DNA: TGTGCCAGCAGTTCGCGGACAGGAAACACCATATATTTT
clone size: -; J gene: TRBJ1-2; D gene: TRBD1; V gene: TRBV9; CDR3 protein: CASSVVEGGPGSGYTF; CDR3 DNA: TGTGCCAGCAGCGTAGTGGAAGGGGGCCCCGGCAGTGGCTACACCTTC
clone size: -; J gene: TRBJ1-1; D gene: -; V gene: TRBV11-2; CDR3 protein: CASRRSGQMNTEAFF; CDR3 DNA: TGTGCCAGCAGAAGATCGGGACAAATGAACACTGAAGCTTTCTTT
clone size: once; J gene: TRBJ2-2; D gene: -; V gene: TRBV30; CDR3 protein: CAWIGQPLAGELFF; CDR3 DNA: TGTGCCTGGATTGGACAGCCGCTGGCCGGGGAGCTGTTTTTT
clone size: -; J gene: TRBJ1-6; D gene: TRBD1; V gene: TRBV19; CDR3 protein: CASIKTGANSPLHF; CDR3 DNA: TGTGCCAGTATCAAGACAGGGGCGAATTCACCCCTCCACTTT
clone size: -; J gene: TRBJ1-4; D gene: -; V gene: TRBV5-5; CDR3 protein: CASSLKQGRSNEKLFF; CDR3 DNA: TGTGCCAGCAGCTTAAAACAGGGTAGATCTAATGAAAAACTGTTTTTT
clone size: few; J gene: TRBJ1-6; D gene: -; V gene: TRBV7-9; CDR3 protein: CASSSSGGRSPLHF; CDR3 DNA: TGTGCCAGCAGTTCCAGCGGCGGGCGTTCACCCCTCCACTTT
clone size: once; J gene: TRBJ1-5; D gene: -; V gene: TRBV19; CDR3 protein: CASSIPSWPQHF; CDR3 DNA: TGTGCCAGTAGTATACCGTCCTGGCCCCAGCATTTT
clone size: -; J gene: TRBJ1-1; D gene: TRBD1; V gene: TRBV5-1; CDR3 protein: CASSLGTGTEAFF; CDR3 DNA: TGCGCCAGCAGCTTGGGGACAGGTACTGAAGCTTTCTTT
clone size: -; J gene: TRBJ1-1; D gene: -; V gene: TRBV7-2; CDR3 protein: CASRVYLNTEAFF; CDR3 DNA: TGTGCCAGCAGAGTCTATTTGAACACTGAAGCTTTCTTT
clone size: -; J gene: TRBJ2-5; D gene: -; V gene: TRBV5-1; CDR3 protein: CASSPVRGVGETQYF; CDR3 DNA: TGCGCCAGCAGCCCCGTTCGGGGAGTAGGGGAGACCCAGTACTTC
clone size: -; J gene: TRBJ1-5; D gene: -; V gene: TRBV2; CDR3 protein: CAKGDAWSNQPQHF; CDR3 DNA: TGTGCCAAGGGGGACGCTTGGAGCAATCAGCCCCAGCATTTT
clone size: -; J gene: TRBJ2-5; D gene: -; V gene: TRBV5-5; CDR3 protein: CASSSDWETQYF; CDR3 DNA: TGTGCCAGCAGCTCGGACTGGGAGACCCAGTACTTC
clone size: once; J gene: TRBJ1-6; D gene: -; V gene: TRBV30; CDR3 protein: CAWSPGIPLHF; CDR3 DNA: TGTGCCTGGAGTCCAGGGATACCCCTCCACTTT
clone size: -; J gene: TRBJ2-1; D gene: TRBD2; V gene: TRBV2; CDR3 protein: CASSPGTRSAYNEQFF; CDR3 DNA: TGTGCCAGCAGTCCCGGGACTAGAAGCGCCTACAATGAGCAGTTCTTC
clone size: -; J gene: TRBJ2-7; D gene: -; V gene: TRBV6-5; CDR3 protein: CASSRGSYEQYF; CDR3 DNA: TGTGCCAGCAGTCGGGGGTCCTACGAGCAGTACTTC
clone size: -; J gene: TRBJ1-3; D gene: TRBD1; V gene: TRBV2; CDR3 protein: CASSVRTGAGNTIYF; CDR3 DNA: TGTGCCAGCAGTGTCCGGACAGGGGCTGGAAACACCATATATTTT
clone size: -; J gene: TRBJ1-4; D gene: TRBD1; V gene: TRBV6-5; CDR3 protein: CASSRDSFKEKLFF; CDR3 DNA: TGTGCCAGCAGTCGGGACAGCTTCAAAGAAAAACTGTTTTTT
clone size: few; J gene: TRBJ1-6; D gene: -; V gene: TRBV27; CDR3 protein: CASTSMGYQGSPLHF; CDR3 DNA: TGTGCCAGCACCAGCATGGGCTATCAAGGTTCACCCCTCCACTTT
clone size: -; J gene: TRBJ1-3; D gene: TRBD1; V gene: TRBV4-3; CDR3 protein: CASSQDRTTGESGNTIYF; CDR3 DNA: TGCGCCAGCAGCCAAGATCGGACGACAGGGGAGTCTGGAAACACCATATATTTT
clone size: -; J gene: TRBJ1-3; D gene: -; V gene: TRBV19; CDR3 protein: CASTSSGRGRGNTIYF; CDR3 DNA: TGTGCCAGTACCTCATCGGGGAGAGGGCGCGGAAACACCATATATTTT
clone size: -; J gene: TRBJ1-6; D gene: TRBD1; V gene: TRBV4-1; CDR3 protein: CASSQVSGTGGNSPLHF; CDR3 DNA: TGCGCCAGCAGCCAAGTTTCCGGGACAGGGGGTAATTCACCCCTCCACTTT
clone size: -; J gene: TRBJ1-1; D gene: -; V gene: TRBV5-4; CDR3 protein: CASSQGFGNTEAFF; CDR3 DNA: TGTGCCAGCAGTCAGGGTTTCGGGAACACTGAAGCTTTCTTT
clone size: -; J gene: TRBJ2-5; D gene: -; V gene: TRBV4-2; CDR3 protein: CASSPYGDRETQYF; CDR3 DNA: TGTGCCAGCAGCCCCTATGGAGATCGAGAGACCCAGTACTTC
clone size: -; J gene: TRBJ1-6; D gene: -; V gene: TRBV5-4; CDR3 protein: CASSLASKPKKTPLHF; CDR3 DNA: TGTGCCAGCAGCTTGGCTTCGAAACCTAAAAAGACACCCCTCCACTTT